This T cell receptor beta chain stems from a study of T cell changes during pregnancy in multiple sclerosis. The CDR3 has 16 residues. CDR1 is SGHDN, CDR2 FVKESK, per germline. The V gene end was trimmed by 1 base and the J gene end by 9 bases; junction bases not matched to a gene: 6. Method: immunoSEQ multiplex PCR; TCRdb's copy keeps in-frame clones and lacks some. The table has more than 65,000 clones, approximately 90% seen once. V and J are TRBV14 and TRBJ1-6; 10 bases match TRBD1. This receptor was taken from a female donor with multiple sclerosis, enrolled in a pregnancy study. Sequenced here: peripheral blood, sampled in the first trimester of pregnancy. The CDR3 DNA sequence: TGTGCCAGCAGCCAAGCGGACAGGGGGAAACGTTCACCCCTCCACTTT. It encodes CASSQADRGKRSPLHF.